The clone carrying this T cell receptor (beta chain) was found once. The antigen remains undetermined. This record comes from a study of Ad26.COV2.S vaccination and SARS-CoV-2 variants. Turning to the study itself: Each vaccinee took Ad26.COV2.S intramuscularly, once or twice 56 days apart.

The assay was immunoSEQ multiplex PCR, and TCRdb's table has in-frame clones only and misses some. In the table there are 350,000 to 500,000 clones, approximately 92% of which are singletons. Study results and caveats: Vaccinees and placebo recipients showed similar non-spike TCR breadth. Substantial breadth was reported for post-vaccination spike-specific CD8+ and CD4+ T cells.

The CDR3 totals 14 residues. Trimming cost V 3 bases and J 5 bases, with 11 bases left between them. Treatment specified: around 19 received Ad26.COV2.S at low or high dose, single or two shots; about five received placebo; per-sample allocation not given. Sampling took place 63 days after the first vaccine or placebo injection. Spike of the Wuhan-strain SARS-CoV-2 was expressed by an Ad26 vector, which formed the vaccine. The chain recombines TRBV6-7 with TRBJ2-1; D tentatively fits TRBD1 or TRBD2 (7 bases each). TRBV6-7 belongs to the ORF category, with a function that is uncertain. The specimen was peripheral blood, collected in a trial of Ad26.COV2.S vaccine versus placebo. The TCR comes from a person aged 18-60 years who received the Ad26.COV2.S COVID-19 vaccine or a placebo. Here the CDR3 reads CASSYAGGDNEQFF. CDR3 coding DNA: TGTGCCAGCAGTTATGCAGGGGGGGACAATGAGCAGTTCTTC.